This paragraph reports one T cell receptor beta chain. Its antigen is unidentified. Clones were read by immunoSEQ multiplex PCR, and TCRdb kept only the in-frame ones, dropping some. The data show around 150,000 clones, roughly 85% seen once. The source of the sample is a study of T cell responses to AZD1222 COVID-19 vaccine. Findings of the study overall: Donors were largely white British and mainly female; clonal diversity was possibly underestimated. CD4 TCRs covered the whole spike, strongest at regions 160-218 and 743-854.

The sample was peripheral blood, taken 28 days after the second dose of the MenACWY control vaccine. The sequence came from an adult who received the MenACWY meningococcal vaccine as a control.

CDR3 loop: CASSEGSRPAGELFF. The CDR3 DNA reads as TGTGCCAGCAGTGAAGGCTCTCGACCCGCCGGGGAGCTGTTTTTT. The V call is TRBV6-1, the J call TRBJ2-2; D call uncertain. Per the germline V gene, CDR1 is MNHNS and CDR2 is SASEGT. The CDR3 is 15 amino acids. Between the trimmed V and J ends, which lost 1 base and 6 bases, there was a span of 12 bases.